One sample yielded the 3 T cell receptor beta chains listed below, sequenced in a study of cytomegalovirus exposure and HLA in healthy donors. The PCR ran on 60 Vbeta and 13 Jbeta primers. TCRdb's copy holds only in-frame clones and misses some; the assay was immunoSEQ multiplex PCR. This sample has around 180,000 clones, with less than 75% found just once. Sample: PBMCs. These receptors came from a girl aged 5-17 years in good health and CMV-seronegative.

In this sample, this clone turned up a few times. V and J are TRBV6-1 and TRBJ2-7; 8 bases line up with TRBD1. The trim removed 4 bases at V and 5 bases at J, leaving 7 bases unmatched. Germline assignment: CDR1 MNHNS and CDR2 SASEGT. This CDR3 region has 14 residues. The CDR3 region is CASSVRTGIDEQYF. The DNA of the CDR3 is TGTGCCAGCAGTGTGAGGACAGGGATCGACGAGCAGTACTTC.

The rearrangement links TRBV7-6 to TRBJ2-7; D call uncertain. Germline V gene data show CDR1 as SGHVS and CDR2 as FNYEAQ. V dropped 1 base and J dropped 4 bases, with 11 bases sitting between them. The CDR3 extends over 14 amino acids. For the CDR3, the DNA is TGTGCCAGCAGCTTAGGGCTCGACGGGTACGAGCAGTACTTC. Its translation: CASSLGLDGYEQYF.

DNA for the CDR3: TGTGCCAGCAGCTCCATCGAGGTGGGGAACAGGGCCCGCAATCAGCCCCAGCATTTT. Its protein product is CASSSIEVGNRARNQPQHF. This rearrangement joins TRBV7-9 to TRBJ1-5; a possible D gene is TRBD1 (6 bases). V shed 4 bases and J shed 2 bases, with 24 bases lying between them. There are 19 residues in the CDR3. Germline-derived CDR1 and CDR2 are SEHNR and FQNEAQ (reference sequence).